What follows are 11 T cell receptor beta chains derived from one specimen sequenced in a study of tumor-infiltrating lymphocytes in primary liver carcinoma. A primer in the constant region served to generate TCR beta cDNA from 450 to 600 ng of total RNA. Three nested multiplex PCR rounds of slightly modified ARM-PCR generated TCR beta libraries. Rounds one and two of PCR, each of roughly 10 cycles, were primed with TRBV1-TRBV30 forward primers and a C-beta reverse primer. TCRdb called the multiplex PCR reads again in MiXCR, with one record for every CDR3 protein. The repertoire holds 330,000 or so distinct CDR3 sequences, with about 65% as singletons. The authors took blood RNA from unsorted whole blood and also extracted germline DNA. The sequencing input was peripheral blood. All receptors derive from a middle-aged man with primary liver carcinoma and hepatitis B virus infection.

As to this clonotype: Since the CDR3 does not end with the conserved phenylalanine or tryptophan, this likely comes from a read error. The CDR3 region is CASSLSLTSYNEQFL. The CDR3 DNA is TGTGCAAGCAGCCTTAGCCTGACTTCCTACAATGAGCAGTTCCTC. The V call is TRBV11-2, the J call TRBJ2-1; no clear D gene. Germline loops: CDR1 SGHAT, CDR2 FQNNGV. The CDR3 is made up of 15 amino acids.

Notes on this clonotype: Possible read error: a much larger clone is one base away. The chain couples TRBV12-3 or TRBV12-4 to TRBJ2-7; 8 bases align to TRBD2. The CDR3 loop spans 15 amino acids. CDR3 residues: CASSPQRETSNDQYF. The CDR3 DNA reads as TGTGCCAGCAGTCCACAGCGGGAGACGTCAAACGATCAGTACTTC.

This clonotype was recorded many times. The V gene is TRBV6-2 or TRBV6-3, the J gene TRBJ2-7; D is undetermined. Between the trimmed V and J ends, which lost 0 bases and 1 base, there was a span of 7 bases. Per germline, CDR1 MNHEY and CDR2 SVGEGT. The CDR3 spans 14 residues. CDR3 protein: CASSYSGRSYEQYF. CDR3 nucleotide sequence: TGTGCCAGCAGTTACTCAGGCCGGTCCTACGAGCAGTACTTC.

This clonotype appeared a few times. A read error may produce the germline difference seen at one junction end. The chain joins TRBV11-2 to TRBJ2-7; D possibly uses TRBD1 or TRBD2 (6 bases each). The CDR3 has 15 amino acids. CDR1 and CDR2 (germline): SGHAT, FQNNGV. CDR3 loop: CASSSPGIGGYEQYF. The CDR3 nucleotides are TGTGCCAGCAGCTCTCCCGGGATAGGGGGGTACGAGCAGTATTTC.

For this clonotype: One base away lies a much larger clone, so this may be a sequencing read error. V is TRBV10-3 and J is TRBJ1-3; 8 bases are a match to TRBD1. The CDR3 covers 14 residues. The J segment lost 3 bases and the V segment lost 9 bases, leaving 7 bases of the junction unmatched. CDR1 is ENHRY and CDR2 is SYGVKD in the germline V gene. The DNA of the CDR3 is TGTGCCATGACGGACAGGGTTAATGGAAACACCATATATTTT. Translated: CAMTDRVNGNTIYF.

This clonotype has ten or more counts. V is TRBV12-3 or TRBV12-4 and J is TRBJ1-2; tentative D call: TRBD1 (5 bases). V lost 1 base and J 0 bases, leaving 9 bases between the germline ends. This CDR3 contains 15 residues. The CDR3 nucleotides read TGTGCCAGCAGTTTAGTAGGGGAAGCTAACTATGGCTACACCTTC. Translation: CASSLVGEANYGYTF.

The CDR3 DNA reads as TGTGCCAGCAGCTTACGCCTCGGTGTCTATGGCTACACCTTC. It encodes CASSLRLGVYGYTF. This rearrangement joins TRBV7-9 to TRBJ1-2; D unclear. The CDR3 loop spans 14 amino acids. Germline CDR1 SEHNR, CDR2 FQNEAQ (reference sequence). The ends were cut back, 2 bases at V and 4 bases at J, with 11 bases in the middle.

The CDR3 reads CASTPPGVEETQYF. CDR3 coding DNA: TGTGCCAGTACCCCACCGGGGGTAGAAGAGACCCAGTACTTC. The V and J genes are TRBV19 and TRBJ2-5, with D possibly TRBD2 on 6 matching bases. Germline V gene sequence: CDR1 LNHDA, CDR2 SQIVND (reference sequence). The CDR3 has 14 amino acids. V lost 7 bases to trimming and J lost 3 bases, with 15 bases between them.

The CDR3 loop is CASRAGTGNSPLHF. CDR3 DNA sequence: TGTGCCAGCAGAGCCGGGACAGGGAATTCACCCCTCCACTTT. The V and J genes are TRBV6-6 and TRBJ1-6; the match to TRBD1 covers 9 bases. CDR3 length equals 14 residues. Germline V gives CDR1 MNHNY, CDR2 SVGAGI (reference sequence). V gave up 6 bases and J gave up 7 bases; unmatched junction bases: 4.

A note on this clonotype: This may be a read error, as it is one base from a much larger clone. This CDR3 is CAINVSGGEQFF. CDR3 nucleotides: TGTGCCATCAATGTGTCAGGCGGTGAGCAGTTCTTC. The chain employs TRBV10-3 and TRBJ2-1; D is ambiguous. The CDR3 contains 12 residues. Trimming took 7 bases from V and 9 from J, leaving 13 bases between them. CDR1 is ENHRY, CDR2 SYGVKD, per germline.

The sample holds many counts of this clonotype. The chain has TRBV6-5 and TRBJ1-2; no definite D call. Germline V gene lookup returns CDR1 MNHEY and CDR2 SVGAGI. CDR3 length: 13 amino acids. V was cut by 7 bases and J by 2 bases, with 11 bases left in between. DNA of the CDR3: TGTGCCAGCAAGGCGGGGAACAACTATGGCTACACCTTC. Protein sequence: CASKAGNNYGYTF.